This TCR beta chain came from a study of cytotoxic CD8 clonotypes in ibrutinib-treated CLL. Background on the study: The cohort had over nine relapsed/refractory and over 14 treatment-naive patients, roughly 17 IGHV unmutated. Study-level points and caveats: Patients with sustained remission and those progressing were sampled at differing times. Shared public clonotypes were rare, and on treatment they either got smaller or stayed the same. Clonality went higher at ibrutinib response and then dropped back toward baseline at progression.

V shed 2 bases and J 3 bases; nucleotides not matched to a gene: 7. The CDR3 length is 16 residues. Germline V gene lookup returns CDR1 LGHNA and CDR2 YSLEER. As for this clone: What it binds is not known.

Here immunoSEQ multiplex PCR was the method, and the copy in TCRdb shows in-frame clones only, minus some. The sample holds some 130,000 clones, 60% to 85% seen once. The source was PBMCs, collected after 24 months of ibrutinib treatment. This chain joins TRBV4-3 and TRBJ2-7; the match to TRBD1 covers 10 bases. The TCR originated in a human donor with chronic lymphocytic leukemia. CDR3 nucleotides: TGCGCCAGCAGCCAATATTGGACAGGGGGGGACTACGAGCAGTACTTC. Its translation is CASSQYWTGGDYEQYF.